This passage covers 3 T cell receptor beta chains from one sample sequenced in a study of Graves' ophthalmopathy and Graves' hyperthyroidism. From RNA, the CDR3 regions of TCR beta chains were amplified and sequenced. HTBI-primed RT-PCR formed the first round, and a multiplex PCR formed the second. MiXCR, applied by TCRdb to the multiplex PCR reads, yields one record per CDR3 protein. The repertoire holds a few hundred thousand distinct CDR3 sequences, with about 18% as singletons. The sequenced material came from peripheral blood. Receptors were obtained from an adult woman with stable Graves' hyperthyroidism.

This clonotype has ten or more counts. The CDR3 protein is CSARDLRQGTYSNQPQHF. The CDR3 nucleotides read TGCAGTGCTAGAGATCTGAGACAGGGCACATATAGCAATCAGCCCCAGCATTTT. The V and J genes are TRBV20-1 and TRBJ1-5; 7 nucleotides line up with TRBD1. V dropped 0 bases and J dropped 0; count of bases not matched to a gene: 11. The CDR3 runs 18 residues. Looked up from germline, CDR1 is DFQATT and CDR2 is SNEGSKA (reference sequence).

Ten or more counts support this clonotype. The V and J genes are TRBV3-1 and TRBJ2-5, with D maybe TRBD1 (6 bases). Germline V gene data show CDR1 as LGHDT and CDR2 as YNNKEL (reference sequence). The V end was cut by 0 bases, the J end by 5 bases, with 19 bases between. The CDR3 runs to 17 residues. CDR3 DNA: TGTGCCAGCAGCCAAGATAACAGGGCAGTAAGATGGGAGACCCAGTACTTC. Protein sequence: CASSQDNRAVRWETQYF.

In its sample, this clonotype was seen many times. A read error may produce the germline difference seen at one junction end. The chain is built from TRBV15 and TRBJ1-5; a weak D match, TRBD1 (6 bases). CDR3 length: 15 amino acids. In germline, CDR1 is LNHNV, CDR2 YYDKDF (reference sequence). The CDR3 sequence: CATRRAQQGGQPQHF. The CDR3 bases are TGTGCCACCCGCAGAGCCCAACAGGGAGGGCAGCCCCAGCATTTT.